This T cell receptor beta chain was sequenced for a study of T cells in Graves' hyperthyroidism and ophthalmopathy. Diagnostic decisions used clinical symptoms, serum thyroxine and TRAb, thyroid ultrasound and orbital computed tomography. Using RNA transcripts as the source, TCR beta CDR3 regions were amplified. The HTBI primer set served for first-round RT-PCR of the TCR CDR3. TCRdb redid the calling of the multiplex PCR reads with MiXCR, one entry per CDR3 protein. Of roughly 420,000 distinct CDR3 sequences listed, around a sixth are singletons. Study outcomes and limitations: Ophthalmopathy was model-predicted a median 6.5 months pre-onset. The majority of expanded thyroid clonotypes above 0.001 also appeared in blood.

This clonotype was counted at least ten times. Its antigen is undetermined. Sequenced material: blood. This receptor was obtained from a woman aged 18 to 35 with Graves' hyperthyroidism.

The CDR3 sequence: CASSLRGPVYNEQFF. The CDR3 coding sequence is TGTGCCAGCAGCTTAAGGGGGCCAGTATACAATGAGCAGTTCTTC. The chain recombines TRBV7-2 with TRBJ2-1; 7 nucleotides agree with TRBD1. V lost 2 bases to trimming and J lost 4 bases; unmatched junction nucleotides: 5. CDR3 size: 15 residues. The germline gives CDR1 SGHTA, CDR2 FQGNSA.